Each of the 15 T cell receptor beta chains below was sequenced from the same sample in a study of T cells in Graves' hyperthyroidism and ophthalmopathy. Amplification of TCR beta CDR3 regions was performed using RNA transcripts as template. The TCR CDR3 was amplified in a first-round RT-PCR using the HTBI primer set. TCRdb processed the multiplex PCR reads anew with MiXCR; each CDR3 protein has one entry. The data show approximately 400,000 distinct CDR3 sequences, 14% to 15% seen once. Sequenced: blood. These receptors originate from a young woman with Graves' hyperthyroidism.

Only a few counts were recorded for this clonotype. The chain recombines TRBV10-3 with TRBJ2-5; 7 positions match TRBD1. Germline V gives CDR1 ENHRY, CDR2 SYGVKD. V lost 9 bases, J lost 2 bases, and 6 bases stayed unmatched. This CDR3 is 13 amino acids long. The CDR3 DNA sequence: TGTGCCATAGCAGAGGGACAGCAAGAGACCCAGTACTTC. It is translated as CAIAEGQQETQYF.

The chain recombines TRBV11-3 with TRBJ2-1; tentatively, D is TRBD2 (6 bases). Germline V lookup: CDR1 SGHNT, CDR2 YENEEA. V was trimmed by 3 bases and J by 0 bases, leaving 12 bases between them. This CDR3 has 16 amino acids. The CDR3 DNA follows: TGTGCCAGCAGCTTTTCGGGAGTGAGCTCCTACAATGAGCAGTTCTTC. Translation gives CASSFSGVSSYNEQFF. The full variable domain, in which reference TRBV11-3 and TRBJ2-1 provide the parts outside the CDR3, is EAGVVQSPRYKIIEKKQPVAFWCNPISGHNTLYWYLQNLGQGPELLIRYENEEAVDDSQLPKDRFSAERLKGVDSTLKIQPAELGDSAVYLCASSFSGVSSYNEQFFGPGTRLTVL.

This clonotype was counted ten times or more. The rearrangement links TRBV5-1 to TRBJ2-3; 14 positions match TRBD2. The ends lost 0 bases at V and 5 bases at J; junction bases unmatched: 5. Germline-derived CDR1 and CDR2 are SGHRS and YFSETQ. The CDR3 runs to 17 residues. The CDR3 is CASSLEGLAGAGDTQYF. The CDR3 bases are TGCGCCAGCAGCTTGGAGGGACTAGCGGGAGCCGGAGATACGCAGTATTTT.

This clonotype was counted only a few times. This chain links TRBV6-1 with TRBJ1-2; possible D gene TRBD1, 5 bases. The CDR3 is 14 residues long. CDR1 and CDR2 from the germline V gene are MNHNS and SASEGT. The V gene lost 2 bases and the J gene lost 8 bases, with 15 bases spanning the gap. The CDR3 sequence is CASSEYVGVDGYTF. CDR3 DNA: TGTGCCAGCAGTGAATATGTAGGGGTAGACGGCTACACCTTC.

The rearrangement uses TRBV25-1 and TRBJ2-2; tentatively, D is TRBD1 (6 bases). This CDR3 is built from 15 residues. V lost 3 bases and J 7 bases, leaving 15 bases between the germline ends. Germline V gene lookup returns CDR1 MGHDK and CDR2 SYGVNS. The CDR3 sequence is CASSDTRTVLGELFF. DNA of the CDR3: TGTGCCAGCAGTGACACTCGGACAGTACTCGGGGAGCTGTTTTTT. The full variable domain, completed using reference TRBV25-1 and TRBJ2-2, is EADIYQTPRYLVIGTGKKITLECSQTMGHDKMYWYQQDPGMELHLIHYSYGVNSTEKGDLSSESTVSRIRTEHFPLTLESARPSHTSQYLCASSDTRTVLGELFFGEGSRLTVL.

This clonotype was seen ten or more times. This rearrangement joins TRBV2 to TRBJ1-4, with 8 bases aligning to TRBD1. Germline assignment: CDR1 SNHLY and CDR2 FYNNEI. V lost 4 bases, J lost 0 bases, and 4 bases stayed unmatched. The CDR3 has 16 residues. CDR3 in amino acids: CASSVDRGATNEKLFF. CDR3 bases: TGTGCCAGCAGTGTCGACAGGGGAGCAACTAATGAAAAACTGTTTTTT.

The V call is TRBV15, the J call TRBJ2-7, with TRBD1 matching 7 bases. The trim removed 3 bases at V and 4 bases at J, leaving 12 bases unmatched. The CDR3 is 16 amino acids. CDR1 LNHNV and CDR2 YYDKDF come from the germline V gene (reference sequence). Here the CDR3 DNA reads TGTGCCACCAGCAGGAACCCCGGGACAGATTTTTACGAGCAGTACTTC. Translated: CATSRNPGTDFYEQYF.

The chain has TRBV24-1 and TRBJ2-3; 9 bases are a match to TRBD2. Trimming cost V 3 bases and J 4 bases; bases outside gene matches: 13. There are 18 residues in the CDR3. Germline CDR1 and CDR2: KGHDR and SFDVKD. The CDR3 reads CATSDGTLRAGGADTQYF. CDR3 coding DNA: TGTGCCACCAGTGATGGGACATTAAGAGCGGGAGGTGCAGATACGCAGTATTTT.

In DNA form, the CDR3 reads TGCAGTGCTAGAGATGTGAGCCGGGGTAGCAATCAGCCCCAGCATTTT. Translating it yields CSARDVSRGSNQPQHF. The chain is built from TRBV20-1 and TRBJ1-5; D gene uncertain. V was trimmed by 0 bases and J by 0 bases, leaving 12 bases between them. CDR1 is DFQATT, CDR2 SNEGSKA, per germline (reference sequence). The CDR3 length is 16 residues.

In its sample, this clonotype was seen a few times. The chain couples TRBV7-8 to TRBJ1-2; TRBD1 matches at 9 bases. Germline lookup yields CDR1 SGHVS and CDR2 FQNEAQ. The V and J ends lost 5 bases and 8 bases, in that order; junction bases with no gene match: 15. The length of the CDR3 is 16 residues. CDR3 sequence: CASSLQTRDRERGYTF. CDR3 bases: TGTGCCAGCAGCCTACAAACCAGGGACAGGGAGAGGGGCTACACCTTC.

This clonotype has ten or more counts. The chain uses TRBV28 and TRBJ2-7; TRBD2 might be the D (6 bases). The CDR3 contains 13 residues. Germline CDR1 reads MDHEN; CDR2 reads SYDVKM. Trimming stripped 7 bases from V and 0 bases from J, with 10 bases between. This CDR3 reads CASTPDYSYEQYF. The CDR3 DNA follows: TGTGCCAGCACCCCGGACTACTCCTACGAGCAGTACTTC.

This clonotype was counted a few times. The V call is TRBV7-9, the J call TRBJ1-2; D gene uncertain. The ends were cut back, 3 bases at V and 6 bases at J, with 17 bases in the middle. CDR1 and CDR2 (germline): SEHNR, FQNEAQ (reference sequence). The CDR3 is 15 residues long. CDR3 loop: CASSFGRPQDHGYTF. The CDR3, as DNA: TGTGCCAGCAGCTTCGGACGTCCCCAAGACCATGGCTACACCTTC.

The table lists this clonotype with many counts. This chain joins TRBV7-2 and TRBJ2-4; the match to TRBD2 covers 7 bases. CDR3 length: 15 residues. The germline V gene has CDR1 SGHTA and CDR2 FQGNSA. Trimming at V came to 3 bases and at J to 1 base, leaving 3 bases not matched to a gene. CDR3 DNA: TGTGCCAGCAGCTTCCCGACTAGCGCCAAAAACATTCAGTACTTC. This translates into CASSFPTSAKNIQYF.

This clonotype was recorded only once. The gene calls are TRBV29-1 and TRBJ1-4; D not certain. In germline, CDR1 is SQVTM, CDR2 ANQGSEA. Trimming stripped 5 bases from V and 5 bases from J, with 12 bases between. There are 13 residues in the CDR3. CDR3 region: CSVPGGKNEKLFF. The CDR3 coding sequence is TGCAGCGTTCCCGGCGGGAAAAATGAAAAACTGTTTTTT.

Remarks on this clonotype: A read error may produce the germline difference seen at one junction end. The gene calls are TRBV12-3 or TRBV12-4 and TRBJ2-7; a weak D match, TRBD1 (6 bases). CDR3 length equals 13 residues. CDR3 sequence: CTSSYRQDYEQYF. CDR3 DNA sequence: TGTACCAGCAGTTACCGACAGGACTACGAGCAGTACTTC.